This T cell receptor beta chain was recorded in a study of T cell repertoires in cytomegalovirus infection. In the study overall: Matching HLA type and CMV infection were both indicated by public TCR beta signatures.

Study observations and caveats: CMV-specific HLA-C-restricted TCR beta clonotypes dominated the ex vivo response.

Each CDR3 protein gets one entry after TCRdb re-called the reads with MiXCR. The table records approximately 910,000 distinct CDR3 sequences, roughly 31% of them present only once. This clonotype was picked up a small number of times. The antigen is not known. The sample consisted of cultured CD8+ T cells from PBMCs, taken from culture after CMV antigen stimulation. This sequence was found in a human donor in good health (CMV status not recorded). Some clones in this sample may be carry-over from other donors' samples.

The CDR3 region has the DNA TGTGCCAGCAGCTTGCACCGGGGGCCGAGCTCCTACGAGCAGTACTTC. It is translated as CASSLHRGPSSYEQYF. The chain joins TRBV7-6 to TRBJ2-7; possibly TRBD1 or TRBD2 for D (6 bases each). The germline V gene has CDR1 SGHVS and CDR2 FNYEAQ. V lost 3 bases, J lost 0 bases, and 15 bases lay in between. The CDR3 has 16 residues.